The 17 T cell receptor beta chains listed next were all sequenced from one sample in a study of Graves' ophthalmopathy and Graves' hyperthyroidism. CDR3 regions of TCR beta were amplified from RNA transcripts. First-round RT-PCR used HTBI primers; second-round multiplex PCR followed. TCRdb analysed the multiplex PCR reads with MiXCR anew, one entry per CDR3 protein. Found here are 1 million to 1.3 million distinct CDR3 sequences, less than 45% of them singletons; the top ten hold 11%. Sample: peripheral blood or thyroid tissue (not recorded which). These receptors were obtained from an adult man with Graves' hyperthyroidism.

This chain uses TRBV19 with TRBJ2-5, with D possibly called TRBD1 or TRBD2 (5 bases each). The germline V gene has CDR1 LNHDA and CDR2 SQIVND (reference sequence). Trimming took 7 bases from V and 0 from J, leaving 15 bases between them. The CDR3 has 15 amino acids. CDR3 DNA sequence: TGTGCCAGTAAGAAGACGTGGGGGTACCAAGAGACCCAGTACTTC. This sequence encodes CASKKTWGYQETQYF.

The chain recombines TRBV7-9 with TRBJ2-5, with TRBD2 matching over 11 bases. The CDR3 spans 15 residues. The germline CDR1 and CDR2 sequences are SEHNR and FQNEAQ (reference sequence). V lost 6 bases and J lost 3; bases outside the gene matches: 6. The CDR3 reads CASRAWGLAEETQYF. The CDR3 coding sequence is TGTGCCAGCAGAGCCTGGGGACTAGCGGAAGAGACCCAGTACTTC.

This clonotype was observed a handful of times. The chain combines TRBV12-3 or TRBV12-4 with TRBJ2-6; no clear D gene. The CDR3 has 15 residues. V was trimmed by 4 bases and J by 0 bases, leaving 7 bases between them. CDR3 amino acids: CASSYSDSGANVLTF. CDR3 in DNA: TGTGCCAGCAGTTATTCAGACTCTGGGGCCAACGTCCTGACTTTC.

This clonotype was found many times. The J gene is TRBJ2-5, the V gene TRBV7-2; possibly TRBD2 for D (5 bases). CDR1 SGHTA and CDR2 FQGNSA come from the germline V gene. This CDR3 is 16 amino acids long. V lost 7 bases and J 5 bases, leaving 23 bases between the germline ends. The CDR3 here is CASTQGPGVRSETQYF. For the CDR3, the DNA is TGTGCCAGCACCCAAGGACCCGGGGTTAGGTCGGAGACCCAGTACTTC.

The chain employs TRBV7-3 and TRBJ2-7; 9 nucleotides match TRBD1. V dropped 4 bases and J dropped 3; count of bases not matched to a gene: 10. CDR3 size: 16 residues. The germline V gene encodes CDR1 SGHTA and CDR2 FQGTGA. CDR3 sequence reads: CASSYYQGQGSYEQYF. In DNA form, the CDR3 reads TGTGCCAGCAGCTATTACCAGGGACAGGGTAGCTACGAGCAGTACTTC.

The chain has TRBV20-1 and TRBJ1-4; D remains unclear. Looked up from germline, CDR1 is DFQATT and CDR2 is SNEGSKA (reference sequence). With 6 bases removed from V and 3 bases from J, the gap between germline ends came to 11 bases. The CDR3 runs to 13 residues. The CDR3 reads CSASSGANEKLFF. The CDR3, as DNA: TGCAGTGCGAGCTCTGGGGCTAATGAAAAACTGTTTTTT.

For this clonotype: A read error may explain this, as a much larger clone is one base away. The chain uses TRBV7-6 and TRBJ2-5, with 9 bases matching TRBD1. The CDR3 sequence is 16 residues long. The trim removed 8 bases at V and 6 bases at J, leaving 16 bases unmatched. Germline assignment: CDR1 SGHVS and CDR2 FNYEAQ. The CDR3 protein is CASGSPRDRDEKTQYF. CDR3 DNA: TGTGCCAGCGGCTCACCCAGGGACAGGGACGAGAAGACCCAGTACTTC.

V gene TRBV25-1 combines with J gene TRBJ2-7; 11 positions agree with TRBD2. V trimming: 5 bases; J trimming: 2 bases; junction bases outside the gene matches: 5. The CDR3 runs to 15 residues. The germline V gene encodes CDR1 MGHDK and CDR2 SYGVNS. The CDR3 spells CASSSPSGGTYEQYF. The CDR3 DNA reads TGTGCCAGCAGTTCGCCTAGCGGGGGGACCTACGAGCAGTACTTC.

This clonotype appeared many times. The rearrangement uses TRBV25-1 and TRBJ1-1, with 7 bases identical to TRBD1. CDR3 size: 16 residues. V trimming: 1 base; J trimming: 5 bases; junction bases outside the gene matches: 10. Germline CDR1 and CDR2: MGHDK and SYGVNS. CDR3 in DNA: TGTGCCAGCAGTGAATCCAGGGGGGCCGCGGGGACTGAAGCTTTCTTT. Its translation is CASSESRGAAGTEAFF. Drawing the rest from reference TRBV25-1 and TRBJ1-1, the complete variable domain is EADIYQTPRYLVIGTGKKITLECSQTMGHDKMYWYQQDPGMELHLIHYSYGVNSTEKGDLSSESTVSRIRTEHFPLTLESARPSHTSQYLCASSESRGAAGTEAFFGQGTRLTVV.

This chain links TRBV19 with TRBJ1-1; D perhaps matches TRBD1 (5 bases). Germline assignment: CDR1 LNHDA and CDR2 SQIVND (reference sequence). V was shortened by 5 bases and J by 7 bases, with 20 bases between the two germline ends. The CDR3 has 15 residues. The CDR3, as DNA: TGTGCCAGTAGTCCCGGGACCCAAAATCTAAATGAAGCTTTCTTT. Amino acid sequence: CASSPGTQNLNEAFF. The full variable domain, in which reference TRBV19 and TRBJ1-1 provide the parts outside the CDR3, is DGGITQSPKYLFRKEGQNVTLSCEQNLNHDAMYWYRQDPGQGLRLIYYSQIVNDFQKGDIAEGYSVSREKKESFPLTVTSAQKNPTAFYLCASSPGTQNLNEAFFGQGTRLTVV.

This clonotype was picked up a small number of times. CDR3 protein: CASTRNNQGGGDGYTF. Here the CDR3 DNA reads TGTGCCAGCACCCGAAATAATCAAGGTGGGGGTGATGGCTACACCTTC. The chain is built from TRBV28 and TRBJ1-2; a weak D match, TRBD1 (5 bases). Between the trimmed V and J ends, which lost 7 bases and 6 bases, there was a span of 24 bases. This CDR3 contains 16 residues. Germline V gives CDR1 MDHEN, CDR2 SYDVKM.

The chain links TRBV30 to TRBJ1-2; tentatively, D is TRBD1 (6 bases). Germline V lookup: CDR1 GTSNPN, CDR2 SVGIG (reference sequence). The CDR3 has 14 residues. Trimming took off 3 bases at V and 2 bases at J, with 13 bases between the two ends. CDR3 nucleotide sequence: TGTGCCTGGAGCCCTACAGGGCCCAACTATGGCTACACCTTC. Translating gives CAWSPTGPNYGYTF.

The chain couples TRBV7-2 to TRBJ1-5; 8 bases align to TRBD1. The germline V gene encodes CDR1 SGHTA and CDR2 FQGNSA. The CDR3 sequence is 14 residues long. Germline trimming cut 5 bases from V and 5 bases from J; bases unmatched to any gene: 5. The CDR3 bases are TGTGCCAGCAGCCCGCCAGGGGGCTATCAGCCCCAGCATTTT. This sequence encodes CASSPPGGYQPQHF.

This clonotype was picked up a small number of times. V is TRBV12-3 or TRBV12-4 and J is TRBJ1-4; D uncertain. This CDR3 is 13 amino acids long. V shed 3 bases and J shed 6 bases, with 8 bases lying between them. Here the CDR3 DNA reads TGTGCCAGCAGTTTCTGGACTGATGAAAAACTGTTTTTT. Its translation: CASSFWTDEKLFF.

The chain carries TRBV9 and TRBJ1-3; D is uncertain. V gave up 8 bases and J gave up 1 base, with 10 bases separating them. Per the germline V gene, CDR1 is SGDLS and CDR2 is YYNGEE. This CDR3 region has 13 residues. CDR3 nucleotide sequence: TGTGCCAGTCAACGGGCTTCTGGAAACACCATATATTTT. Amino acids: CASQRASGNTIYF. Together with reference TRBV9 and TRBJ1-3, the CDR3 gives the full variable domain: DSGVTQTPKHLITATGQRVTLRCSPRSGDLSVYWYQQSLDQGLQFLIQYYNGEERAKGNILERFSAQQFPDLHSELNLSSLELGDSALYFCASQRASGNTIYFGEGSWLTVV.

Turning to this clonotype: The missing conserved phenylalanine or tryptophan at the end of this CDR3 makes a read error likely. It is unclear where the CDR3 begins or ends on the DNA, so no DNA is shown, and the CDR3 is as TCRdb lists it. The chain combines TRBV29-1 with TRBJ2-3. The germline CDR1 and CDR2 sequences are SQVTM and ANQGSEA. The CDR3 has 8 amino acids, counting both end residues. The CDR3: CSVEASNI.

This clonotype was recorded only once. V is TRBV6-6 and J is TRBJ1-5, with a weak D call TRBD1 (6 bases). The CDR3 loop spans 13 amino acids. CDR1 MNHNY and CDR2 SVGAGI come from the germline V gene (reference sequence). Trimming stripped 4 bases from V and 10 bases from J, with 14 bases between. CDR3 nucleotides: TGTGCCAGCAGTTCGACAGGACATTCACCCCAGCATTTT. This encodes CASSSTGHSPQHF.